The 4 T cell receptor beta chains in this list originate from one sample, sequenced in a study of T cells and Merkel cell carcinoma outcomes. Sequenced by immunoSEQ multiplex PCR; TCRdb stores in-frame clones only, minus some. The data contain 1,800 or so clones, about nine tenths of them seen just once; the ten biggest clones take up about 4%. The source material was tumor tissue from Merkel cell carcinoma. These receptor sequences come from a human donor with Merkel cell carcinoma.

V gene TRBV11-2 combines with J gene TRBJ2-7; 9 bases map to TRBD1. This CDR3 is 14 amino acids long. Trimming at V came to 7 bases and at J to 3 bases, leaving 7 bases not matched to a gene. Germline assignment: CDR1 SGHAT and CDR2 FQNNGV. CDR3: CASTPGQGRYEQYF. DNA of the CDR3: TGTGCCAGCACCCCGGGACAGGGACGCTACGAGCAGTACTTC.

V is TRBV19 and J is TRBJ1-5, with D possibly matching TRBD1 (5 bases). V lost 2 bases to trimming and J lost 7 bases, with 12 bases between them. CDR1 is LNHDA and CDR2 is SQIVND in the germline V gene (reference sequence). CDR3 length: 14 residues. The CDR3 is CASSIQGISQPQHF. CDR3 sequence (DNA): TGTGCCAGTAGTATACAGGGAATAAGCCAGCCCCAGCATTTT.

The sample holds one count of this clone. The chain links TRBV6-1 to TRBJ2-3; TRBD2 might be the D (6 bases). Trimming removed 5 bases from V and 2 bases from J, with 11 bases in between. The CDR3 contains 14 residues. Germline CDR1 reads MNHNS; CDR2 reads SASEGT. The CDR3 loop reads CASSLGRPTDTQYF. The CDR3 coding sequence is TGTGCCAGCAGTCTAGGGAGGCCCACAGATACGCAGTATTTT.

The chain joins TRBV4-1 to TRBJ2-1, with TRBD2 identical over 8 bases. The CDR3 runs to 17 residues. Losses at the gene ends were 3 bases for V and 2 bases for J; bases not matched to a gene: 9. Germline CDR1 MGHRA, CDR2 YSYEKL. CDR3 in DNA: TGCGCCAGCAGCCATCCGGCGAGCGGGGGAACCTACAATGAGCAGTTCTTC. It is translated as CASSHPASGGTYNEQFF.